This T cell receptor beta chain was retrieved from a study of cytomegalovirus exposure and HLA in healthy donors. Study context: Of the donors genotyped, several hundred in all, over 80% fell in the Caucasian-associated ancestry cluster.

Primers included in the PCR were 60 Vbeta and 13 Jbeta primers. TCRdb's copy holds only in-frame clones and misses some; the assay was immunoSEQ multiplex PCR. The profile shows tens of thousands of clones, approximately 70% of them singletons. Germline V gene sequence: CDR1 GTSNPN, CDR2 SVGIG (reference sequence). V lost 2 bases and J lost 6, with 17 bases in between. CDR3 length: 15 amino acids. The sample was PBMCs. The source of this sequence is a male donor in good health and CMV-seropositive. The chain carries TRBV30 and TRBJ2-1, with D perhaps matching TRBD1 (6 bases). The CDR3 DNA is TGTGCCTGGAGTATTGGACCATTGGGGGCCAATGAGCAGTTCTTC. Protein sequence: CAWSIGPLGANEQFF.